A single sample is the source of the 29 T cell receptor beta chains below, sequenced in a study of control samples from healthy donors and cancer patients. Profiling relied on immunoSEQ multiplex PCR, and the TCRdb table lists in-frame clones only, not all of them. The sample has 100,000 to 150,000 clones; about nine tenths are singletons. The source material was PBMCs. These receptors all come from a man aged 45-65 years with head and neck cancer.

This clone was detected a few times. The chain links TRBV15 to TRBJ2-2; weak D call: TRBD1 (5 bases). V was pared by 7 bases and J by 4 bases, with 10 bases between. The CDR3 contains 13 residues. CDR1 and CDR2 from the germline V gene are LNHNV and YYDKDF (reference sequence). Here the CDR3 reads CATNDRVTGELFF. In DNA, the CDR3 is TGTGCCACCAATGACAGAGTCACCGGGGAGCTGTTTTTT.

The rearrangement links TRBV5-1 to TRBJ1-3; D is unclear. Germline values: CDR1 SGHRS, CDR2 YFSETQ. The CDR3 runs to 15 residues. The V gene lost 4 bases and the J gene lost 0 bases, with 11 bases spanning the gap. The CDR3 sequence is CASSTDGISGNTIYF. Here the CDR3 DNA reads TGCGCCAGCAGCACGGACGGAATCTCTGGAAACACCATATATTTT.

This clone was seen only a few times. Other DNA sequences of this sample code for an identical CDR3. The chain has TRBV19 and TRBJ1-6; no firm D call. CDR3 length: 12 residues. From germline, CDR1 is LNHDA and CDR2 SQIVND (reference sequence). With 1 base removed from V and 9 bases from J, the gap between germline ends came to 4 bases. The CDR3 DNA sequence: TGTGCCAGTAGTATAGGGGGTTCACCCCTCCACTTT. It specifies CASSIGGSPLHF. The variable domain in full, completed from reference TRBV19 and TRBJ1-6, reads DGGITQSPKYLFRKEGQNVTLSCEQNLNHDAMYWYRQDPGQGLRLIYYSQIVNDFQKGDIAEGYSVSREKKESFPLTVTSAQKNPTAFYLCASSIGGSPLHFGNGTRLTVT.

The CDR3 loop reads CASSKQRLQEAFF. CDR3 DNA sequence: TGTGCCAGCAGCAAACAGCGGTTACAAGAAGCTTTCTTT. The rearrangement uses TRBV6-5 and TRBJ1-1; unclear D gene. With 6 bases removed from V and 8 bases from J, the gap between germline ends came to 16 bases. Germline V lookup: CDR1 MNHEY, CDR2 SVGAGI. The CDR3 consists of 13 residues.

This clone was detected only once. The chain uses TRBV6-5 and TRBJ2-6, with D perhaps being TRBD1 or TRBD2 (5 bases each). CDR1 MNHEY and CDR2 SVGAGI come from the germline V gene. The CDR3 loop spans 15 amino acids. The V end lost 6 bases, the J end lost 4 bases, and 13 bases lay between the germline ends. CDR3 in amino acids: CASRGTTAGANVLTF. The CDR3 nucleotides read TGTGCCAGCAGGGGGACGACCGCCGGGGCCAACGTCCTGACTTTC.

The genes are TRBV6-5 and TRBJ1-2, with D possibly matching TRBD1 (5 bases). Trimming took off 6 bases at V and 4 bases at J, with 6 bases between the two ends. From germline, CDR1 is MNHEY and CDR2 SVGAGI. This CDR3 has 11 residues. The DNA for the CDR3 is TGTGCCAGCAGGCAGGGCTATGGCTACACCTTC. As protein: CASRQGYGYTF.

The chain recombines TRBV11-2 with TRBJ2-2; 8 positions agree with TRBD2. This CDR3 comprises 15 residues. The germline V gene has CDR1 SGHAT and CDR2 FQNNGV. With V trimmed by 6 bases and J by 4 bases, 7 bases remained unmatched. Here the CDR3 reads CASRKGLDSTGELFF. The CDR3 coding sequence is TGTGCCAGCAGGAAGGGACTAGACTCCACCGGGGAGCTGTTTTTT. The entire variable domain, with the rest obtained from reference TRBV11-2 and TRBJ2-2, is as follows: EAGVAQSPRYKIIEKRQSVAFWCNPISGHATLYWYQQILGQGPKLLIQFQNNGVVDDSQLPKDRFSAERLKGVDSTLKIQPAKLEDSAVYLCASRKGLDSTGELFFGEGSRLTVL.

The chain joins TRBV18 to TRBJ1-1; maybe TRBD1 (5 bases). This CDR3 is built from 11 residues. V lost 9 bases and J lost 1, with 6 bases in between. Per germline, CDR1 KGHSH and CDR2 LQKENI. CDR3 DNA: TGTGCCAGTCAGGGGAACACTGAAGCTTTCTTT. This sequence encodes CASQGNTEAFF.

This clone was recorded a few times. The rearrangement links TRBV3-1 (or the pseudogene TRBV3-2) to TRBJ2-1; a possible D gene is TRBD2 (6 bases). The CDR3 runs 13 residues. Between the trimmed V and J ends, which lost 4 bases and 7 bases, there was a span of 11 bases. Germline lookup yields CDR1 LGHDT and CDR2 YNNKEL (reference sequence). In DNA, the CDR3 is TGTGCCAGCAGCCGAGGCGGGACTAATGAGCAGTTCTTC. Encoded protein: CASSRGGTNEQFF.

The chain carries TRBV7-3 and TRBJ2-2; D may match TRBD1 or TRBD2 (5 bases each). CDR1 is SGHTA and CDR2 is FQGTGA in the germline V gene. V was clipped by 6 bases and J by 6 bases, with 14 bases between them. The CDR3 consists of 14 residues. The CDR3 loop is CASRASGTSGELFF. In DNA form, the CDR3 reads TGTGCCAGCAGAGCTTCTGGGACCTCCGGGGAGCTGTTTTTT.

The V gene is TRBV5-5, the J gene TRBJ1-6; weak D call: TRBD1 (5 bases). With 0 bases removed from V and 7 bases from J, the gap between germline ends came to 8 bases. The CDR3 length is 14 residues. Germline CDR1 is SGHKS and CDR2 is YYEKEE (reference sequence). The CDR3 sequence: CASSLGDGNSPLHF. The CDR3 DNA is TGTGCCAGCAGCTTGGGGGACGGGAATTCACCCCTCCACTTT.

The chain joins TRBV6-1 to TRBJ2-1, with 9 nucleotides matching TRBD1. Germline V gene lookup returns CDR1 MNHNS and CDR2 SASEGT. The CDR3 length is 17 residues. V dropped 4 bases and J dropped 6; count of bases not matched to a gene: 13. This CDR3 is CASSVFGQDRGLNEQFF. CDR3 nucleotides: TGTGCCAGCAGTGTCTTTGGGCAGGACAGGGGACTCAATGAGCAGTTCTTC.

This chain joins TRBV10-3 and TRBJ1-6; no clear D. Per the germline V gene, CDR1 is ENHRY and CDR2 is SYGVKD. Trimming pared 6 bases from V and 9 bases from J, leaving 15 bases between. The CDR3 length is 14 residues. CDR3 nucleotide sequence: TGTGCCATCAGCGTTCATAGACGTGGTTCACCCCTCCACTTT. Its protein product is CAISVHRRGSPLHF.

The V gene is TRBV6-5, the J gene TRBJ1-2; D is perhaps TRBD1 (6 bases). This CDR3 comprises 13 residues. V lost 8 bases to trimming and J lost 2 bases, with 12 bases between them. The germline V gene encodes CDR1 MNHEY and CDR2 SVGAGI. CDR3 protein: CASSHDRNYGYTF. The CDR3 DNA sequence: TGTGCCAGCTCTCACGACAGGAACTATGGCTACACCTTC.

This sequence joins TRBV28 and TRBJ2-7; D may be TRBD2 (5 bases). Trimming left V 7 bases short and J 6 bases short, with 16 bases between. There are 13 residues in the CDR3. Germline V gives CDR1 MDHEN, CDR2 SYDVKM. The CDR3 DNA reads as TGTGCCAGCACCTCGGATCGGGAAACCGAGCAGTACTTC. Its protein is CASTSDRETEQYF. Together with reference TRBV28 and TRBJ2-7, the CDR3 gives the full variable domain: DVKVTQSSRYLVKRTGEKVFLECVQDMDHENMFWYRQDPGLGLRLIYFSYDVKMKEKGDIPEGYSVSREKKERFSLILESASTNQTSMYLCASTSDRETEQYFGPGTRLTVT.

V gene TRBV6-5 combines with J gene TRBJ1-5, with 7 bases matching TRBD1. Germline-derived CDR1 and CDR2 are MNHEY and SVGAGI. Losses at the gene ends were 6 bases for V and 4 bases for J; bases not matched to a gene: 3. This CDR3 comprises 13 residues. CDR3 loop: CASRIQGNQPQHF. The CDR3, as DNA: TGTGCCAGCAGAATACAGGGGAATCAGCCCCAGCATTTT.

This clone was observed a single time. The chain has TRBV7-3 and TRBJ2-5; D is perhaps TRBD2 (6 bases). CDR3 length: 17 amino acids. The V and J ends lost 5 bases and 5 bases respectively, with 24 bases between them. From germline, CDR1 is SGHTA and CDR2 FQGTGA. CDR3 protein: CASSPLPTAGTQETQYF. In DNA, the CDR3 is TGTGCCAGCAGCCCCCTACCGACGGCGGGAACCCAGGAGACCCAGTACTTC.

The chain recombines TRBV5-1 with TRBJ2-7; 8 positions match TRBD1. This CDR3 contains 15 residues. V dropped 3 bases and J dropped 3; count of bases not matched to a gene: 8. Germline V CDR1 and CDR2: SGHRS, YFSETQ. The CDR3 DNA sequence: TGCGCCAGCAGCTCCGAGGGACAGGTCGGCTACGAGCAGTACTTC. It translates to CASSSEGQVGYEQYF.

V and J are TRBV5-5 and TRBJ2-1, with D perhaps TRBD2 (6 bases). Germline lookup yields CDR1 SGHKS and CDR2 YYEKEE (reference sequence). The ends were cut back, 3 bases at V and 3 bases at J, with 16 bases in the middle. This CDR3 comprises 16 residues. The CDR3 reads CASSSYFSGDYNEQFF. The DNA of the CDR3 is TGTGCCAGCAGCTCCTATTTTAGCGGAGACTACAATGAGCAGTTCTTC.

The chain combines TRBV6-5 with TRBJ2-3; a possible D gene is TRBD1 (5 bases). V was shortened by 0 bases and J by 7 bases, with 11 bases between the two germline ends. CDR1 is MNHEY and CDR2 is SVGAGI in the germline V gene. CDR3 length: 14 residues. This chain's CDR3 is CASSYSQGSYTQYF. CDR3 nucleotide sequence: TGTGCCAGCAGTTACTCTCAGGGTTCGTATACGCAGTATTTT.

This clone was detected a few times. CDR3 sequence: CASSQDPAQVNEKLFF. The CDR3 nucleotides read TGTGCCAGCAGCCAAGATCCCGCGCAGGTTAATGAAAAACTGTTTTTT. The chain employs TRBV3-1 (or the pseudogene TRBV3-2) and TRBJ1-4; D is ambiguous. The V gene lost 0 bases and the J gene lost 4 bases, with 12 bases spanning the gap. The CDR3 loop spans 16 amino acids. CDR1 and CDR2 from the germline V gene are LGHDT and YNNKEL (reference sequence).

The chain carries TRBV7-6 and TRBJ2-2; D possibly matches TRBD1 or TRBD2 (6 bases each). The CDR3 has 17 amino acids. Germline CDR1 and CDR2: SGHVS and FNYEAQ. Trimming took off 5 bases at V and 5 bases at J, with 21 bases between the two ends. The CDR3 loop reads CASSREGGPARTGELFF. As DNA, the CDR3 is TGTGCCAGCAGCCGTGAGGGGGGCCCGGCTAGGACCGGGGAGCTGTTTTTT.

The chain has TRBV2 and TRBJ2-5; perhaps D is TRBD1 or TRBD2 (5 bases each). V lost 5 bases to trimming and J lost 5 bases, with 18 bases between them. From germline, CDR1 is SNHLY and CDR2 FYNNEI. The CDR3 is 15 amino acids. The CDR3 spells CASSFQLGAWETQYF. The CDR3 DNA reads as TGTGCCAGCAGTTTCCAACTAGGGGCGTGGGAGACCCAGTACTTC.

The chain links TRBV30 to TRBJ1-1; D is unclear. The CDR3 sequence is 14 residues long. Germline lookup yields CDR1 GTSNPN and CDR2 SVGIG (reference sequence). V was shortened by 0 bases and J by 3 bases, with 11 bases between the two germline ends. Here the CDR3 DNA reads TGTGCCTGGAGTGTAAACGGGAGGGACACTGAAGCTTTCTTT. Translation gives CAWSVNGRDTEAFF.

This clone was counted between two and nine times. The V and J genes are TRBV18 and TRBJ2-7; 13 bases fit TRBD2. The CDR3 extends over 15 amino acids. The germline gives CDR1 KGHSH, CDR2 LQKENI. V dropped 3 bases and J dropped 4; count of bases not matched to a gene: 3. The CDR3 loop reads CASSPRLAGGYEQYF. The CDR3 DNA follows: TGTGCCAGCTCACCCAGACTAGCGGGAGGATACGAGCAGTACTTC.

The chain has TRBV5-1 and TRBJ2-7; D perhaps matches TRBD1 (6 bases). CDR1 is SGHRS, CDR2 YFSETQ, per germline. Trimming took off 1 base at V and 6 bases at J, with 11 bases between the two ends. The CDR3 extends over 13 amino acids. In DNA, the CDR3 is TGCGCCAGCAGCTTGTTCGAAGGGGGCGAGCAGTACTTC. Its translation is CASSLFEGGEQYF.

The rearrangement uses TRBV5-1 and TRBJ1-1; TRBD1 matches 7 bases. Germline V lookup: CDR1 SGHRS, CDR2 YFSETQ. The CDR3 consists of 16 residues. Germline trimming cut 4 bases from V and 1 base from J; bases unmatched to any gene: 10. Here the CDR3 DNA reads TGCGCCAGCAGCAAGCTACAAGACAGGGAGAACACTGAAGCTTTCTTT. The encoded protein is CASSKLQDRENTEAFF.

This chain joins TRBV7-2 and TRBJ2-7; 8 bases are shared with TRBD2. The germline gives CDR1 SGHTA, CDR2 FQGNSA. Losses at the gene ends were 6 bases for V and 5 bases for J; bases not matched to a gene: 9. The CDR3 totals 14 residues. DNA for the CDR3: TGTGCCAGCAGTTACGGGGCGGGAGGCAACGAGCAGTACTTC. As protein: CASSYGAGGNEQYF.

The chain uses TRBV9 and TRBJ2-7; 8 nucleotides match TRBD2. Trimming removed 2 bases from V and 5 bases from J; junction bases left unmatched: 6. Germline V gene data show CDR1 as SGDLS and CDR2 as YYNGEE. The CDR3 consists of 14 residues. The CDR3 loop is CASSVAGGLDEQYF. The DNA of the CDR3 is TGTGCCAGCAGCGTTGCGGGGGGTTTGGACGAGCAGTACTTC.